These T cell receptor beta chains were read from a single sample in a study of blood T cell repertoires in COVID-19. Libraries were prepared by immunoSEQ multiplex PCR; TCRdb keeps only in-frame clonotypes and omits some of them. The sample lists approximately 180,000 clones, over 75% occurring once. The sequenced sample was peripheral blood. The receptors derive from a middle-aged man with acute or convalescent COVID-19. The CDR3 runs from the conserved cysteine through the conserved F or W. A D gene is named only where the DNA matches it firmly. Clone size is stated in some rows and not others, as once, few, many or a class when expanded.

D	V	size	J	CDR3	DNA
TRBD1	TRBV3-1/TRBV3-2	.	TRBJ2-5	CASSQGNTGGSQETQYF	TGTGCCAGCAGCCAAGGGAATACAGGGGGTTCACAAGAGACCCAGTACTTC
.	TRBV9	once	TRBJ2-1	CASSVVASPSYNEQFF	TGTGCCAGCAGCGTAGTAGCATCACCCTCCTACAATGAGCAGTTCTTC
TRBD1	TRBV28	.	TRBJ2-3	CASSLRGLSTDTQYF	TGTGCCAGCAGTTTAAGGGGGCTTAGCACAGATACGCAGTATTTT
TRBD2	TRBV18	.	TRBJ2-3	CASSPTGRRGSTDTQYF	TGTGCCAGCTCACCCACGGGGCGGCGGGGGAGCACAGATACGCAGTATTTT
.	TRBV5-1	once	TRBJ1-1	CASSLQNTEAFF	TGCGCCAGCAGCTTGCAAAATACTGAAGCTTTCTTT
TRBD1	TRBV27	.	TRBJ2-7	CASRRDRDGWQYF	TGTGCCAGCAGAAGGGACAGGGACGGTTGGCAGTACTTC
TRBD2	TRBV9	.	TRBJ2-5	CASSPGTSGGKTQYF	TGTGCCAGCAGCCCAGGGACTAGCGGGGGGAAGACCCAGTACTTC
TRBD1	TRBV9	.	TRBJ1-1	CASSLDPGQGTEAFF	TGTGCCAGCAGCCTAGATCCGGGACAGGGTACTGAAGCTTTCTTT
TRBD1	TRBV4-3	.	TRBJ1-4	CASSRSGTGGEKLFF	TGCGCCAGCAGCCGATCCGGGACAGGGGGTGAAAAACTGTTTTTT
TRBD1	TRBV28	.	TRBJ2-7	CASSLAGGFQEQYF	TGTGCCAGCAGTTTGGCAGGGGGTTTTCAAGAGCAGTACTTC
TRBD2	TRBV10-1	.	TRBJ2-3	CASSESGTRSTDTQYF	TGCGCCAGCAGTGAGTCTGGGACTAGAAGCACAGATACGCAGTATTTT
.	TRBV5-1	.	TRBJ2-1	CASSLFVLSSYNEQFF	TGCGCCAGCAGCTTGTTTGTTTTGAGCTCCTACAATGAGCAGTTCTTC
.	TRBV11-2	.	TRBJ1-2	CASSSSRQANYGYTF	TGTGCCAGCAGCTCAAGTCGACAGGCCAACTATGGCTACACCTTC
TRBD2	TRBV6-6	few	TRBJ2-7	CASRGGTSGTYEQYF	TGTGCCAGCAGGGGAGGGACTAGCGGTACCTACGAGCAGTACTTC
.	TRBV11-2	.	TRBJ2-1	CASSLVLHNEQFF	TGTGCCAGCAGCTTAGTTCTTCACAATGAGCAGTTCTTC
TRBD2	TRBV10-3	.	TRBJ2-3	CAISETKTSGNTDTQYF	TGTGCCATCAGTGAGACAAAGACTAGCGGGAACACAGATACGCAGTATTTT
TRBD1	TRBV29-1	once	TRBJ2-2	CSVQGTGAGELFF	TGCAGCGTTCAGGGGACAGGGGCCGGGGAGCTGTTTTTT
TRBD1	TRBV27	.	TRBJ2-7	CASSFRQGGSYEQYF	TGTGCCAGCAGTTTCCGACAGGGTGGCTCCTACGAGCAGTACTTC
TRBD1	TRBV30	.	TRBJ2-2	CAWIYRTGFTGELFF	TGTGCCTGGATCTACCGGACAGGGTTCACCGGGGAGCTGTTTTTT
.	TRBV14	few	TRBJ2-3	CASSRLRGLNTDTQYF	TGTGCCAGCAGCCGTCTACGAGGGCTCAACACAGATACGCAGTATTTT
TRBD1	TRBV29-1	few	TRBJ2-6	CSVGQGYGANVLTF	TGCAGCGTCGGACAGGGGTACGGGGCCAACGTCCTGACTTTC
TRBD1	TRBV4-1	.	TRBJ1-5	CASSQGDRGFQYQPQHF	TGCGCCAGCAGCCAAGGGGACAGGGGGTTCCAGTATCAGCCCCAGCATTTT
TRBD2	TRBV6-1	.	TRBJ2-7	CASSEGLAVYEQYF	TGTGCCAGCAGCGAAGGACTAGCCGTCTACGAGCAGTACTTC
.	TRBV19	.	TRBJ2-5	CASNLNLANTDETQYF	TGTGCCAGTAACCTGAACCTAGCGAACACCGACGAGACCCAGTACTTC
.	TRBV7-3	.	TRBJ2-2	CASSRTVTGELFF	TGTGCCAGCAGTAGGACAGTCACCGGGGAGCTGTTTTTT
.	TRBV7-9	.	TRBJ2-2	CASSFDRLRTGELFF	TGTGCCAGCAGCTTCGACAGGCTGAGGACTGGGGAGCTGTTTTTT
.	TRBV19	few	TRBJ1-5	CASSIVVDQPQHF	TGTGCCAGTAGTATTGTCGTAGATCAGCCCCAGCATTTT
.	TRBV20-1	.	TRBJ2-2	CSARRRGELFF	TGCAGTGCTAGGAGGAGGGGCGAGCTGTTTTTT
TRBD1	TRBV13	once	TRBJ2-7	CASSLGSGQGLVEQYF	TGTGCCAGCAGCTTAGGGTCGGGACAGGGGCTTGTCGAGCAGTACTTC
TRBD2	TRBV28	few	TRBJ2-2	CASIGGAINTGELFF	TGTGCCAGCATCGGGGGGGCCATTAACACCGGGGAGCTGTTTTTT
.	TRBV5-8	once	TRBJ2-3	CASSPTGTSTDTQYF	TGTGCCAGCAGCCCGACCGGGACTAGCACAGATACGCAGTATTTT
TRBD1	TRBV11-3	.	TRBJ2-2	CASSPKGQGAGELFF	TGTGCCAGCAGCCCGAAAGGACAGGGCGCCGGGGAGCTGTTTTTT
.	TRBV12-3/TRBV12-4	few	TRBJ1-2	CASSPQGQGGYTF	TGTGCCAGCAGCCCCCAGGGGCAGGGAGGCTACACCTTC
.	TRBV4-2	.	TRBJ2-3	CASSQEGGLAGVVDTQYF	TGTGCCAGCAGCCAGGAAGGGGGGCTTGCGGGAGTTGTAGATACGCAGTATTTT
TRBD2	TRBV4-2	.	TRBJ2-3	CASSQGAGGRDTQYF	TGTGCCAGCAGCCAAGGAGCGGGGGGGCGAGATACGCAGTATTTT
.	TRBV4-3	.	TRBJ2-5	CASSQQQQETQYF	TGCGCCAGCAGCCAACAACAGCAAGAGACCCAGTACTTC
.	TRBV24-1	.	TRBJ1-1	CATSGPGASEAFF	TGTGCCACCAGTGGCCCAGGGGCGAGTGAAGCTTTCTTT
.	TRBV7-9	.	TRBJ1-5	CASSFRDQPQHF	TGTGCCAGCAGCTTCAGGGATCAGCCCCAGCATTTT
.	TRBV5-1	.	TRBJ2-2	CASSSHPGRTGELFF	TGCGCCAGCAGCTCGCACCCAGGGCGCACCGGGGAGCTGTTTTTT
.	TRBV27	.	TRBJ2-1	CASSLRLASSYNEQFF	TGTGCCAGCAGTTTACGTCTAGCTAGCTCCTACAATGAGCAGTTCTTC
.	TRBV20-1	.	TRBJ2-1	CSARGGYEQFF	TGCAGTGCTAGAGGGGGCTATGAGCAGTTCTTC
TRBD1	TRBV27	.	TRBJ1-1	CASSQGAARSTEAFF	TGTGCCAGCTCCCAGGGGGCTGCTAGGAGCACTGAAGCTTTCTTT
.	TRBV6-2/TRBV6-3	.	TRBJ1-5	CASSYWERQPQHF	TGTGCCAGCAGTTACTGGGAGCGTCAGCCCCAGCATTTT
TRBD2	TRBV28	.	TRBJ2-3	CASSLMAGGWGTDTQYF	TGTGCCAGCAGTTTGATGGCGGGGGGGTGGGGCACAGATACGCAGTATTTT
.	TRBV10-3	.	TRBJ1-1	CAISRQQQNTEAFF	TGTGCCATCAGTCGACAGCAACAGAACACTGAAGCTTTCTTT
TRBD1	TRBV6-5	.	TRBJ2-3	CASSQGAPDTQYF	TGTGCCAGCAGCCAGGGGGCGCCAGATACGCAGTATTTT
TRBD1	TRBV2	.	TRBJ2-2	CASRSPRGRTGELFF	TGTGCCAGCAGGAGTCCAAGGGGGCGGACCGGGGAGCTGTTTTTT
TRBD1	TRBV6-6	.	TRBJ1-6	CASRETGVNSPLHF	TGTGCCAGCAGGGAGACAGGGGTAAATTCACCCCTCCACTTT
.	TRBV5-5	.	TRBJ1-5	CASSSQSNQPQHF	TGTGCCAGCAGTTCTCAGAGCAATCAGCCCCAGCATTTT
.	TRBV20-1	.	TRBJ1-1	CSEKRNTEAFF	TGCAGTGAAAAGCGGAACACTGAAGCTTTCTTT